A single sample is the source of the 18 T cell receptor beta chains below, sequenced in a study of T-cell memory formation after mild COVID-19 (dated by TCRdb to the early 2020s). The method behind the library was 5' RACE. Sequenced on an Illumina NovaSeq 6000. TCRdb's own reprocessing of the public reads used fastp at Q25 and MiXCR and kept productive beta chains. Every distinct CDR3 protein forms one entry, paired with its most common genes and DNA. For this sample there are under 200,000 distinct CDR3 sequences; roughly 31% appear just once. The ten largest clones capture around 13% of the sample. The sample consisted of PBMCs or a T cell subset sorted from them (not recorded which). These receptors originate from an adult woman who had mild COVID-19 (a few samples of this study predate the infection). The sample titles of this study are shuffled in the database, so cell type and time point are left out; the donor was told from shared clones.

The genes are TRBV12-3 or TRBV12-4 and TRBJ1-1; 7 bases map to TRBD1. The CDR3 is 13 residues long. Losses at the gene ends were 5 bases for V and 9 bases for J; bases not matched to a gene: 9. CDR3 protein: CASSVRDSSQAFF. The CDR3 nucleotides are TGTGCCAGCAGTGTCCGGGACAGCTCTCAAGCTTTCTTT.

This sequence joins TRBV29-1 and TRBJ2-7, with 9 bases that match TRBD1. The CDR3 covers 14 residues. Trimming at V came to 1 base and at J to 6 bases, leaving 7 bases not matched to a gene. Germline CDR1 SQVTM, CDR2 ANQGSEA. CDR3 amino acids: CSVEVERTGVEQYF. CDR3 nucleotides: TGCAGCGTTGAAGTGGAACGGACAGGGGTCGAGCAGTACTTC.

The genes are TRBV4-3 and TRBJ1-1; TRBD1 agrees at 11 bases. Looked up from germline, CDR1 is LGHNA and CDR2 is YSLEER. Trimming took 5 bases from V and 4 from J; bases not matched to a gene: 6. The CDR3 covers 15 residues. This CDR3 is CASSAGTGGFTEAFF. DNA of the CDR3: TGCGCCAGCAGCGCCGGGACAGGGGGTTTCACTGAAGCTTTCTTT.

The V gene is TRBV5-5, the J gene TRBJ2-7, with D possibly TRBD1 on 5 matching bases. The CDR3 is 14 amino acids. Looked up from germline, CDR1 is SGHKS and CDR2 is YYEKEE (reference sequence). Trimming pared 0 bases from V and 5 bases from J, leaving 12 bases between. Written as DNA, the CDR3 is TGTGCCAGCAGCTTGGACCCAGGGCGCAACGAGCAGTACTTC. Translating gives CASSLDPGRNEQYF.

V is TRBV5-5 and J is TRBJ2-3, with D tentatively TRBD2 (6 bases). CDR1 and CDR2 (germline): SGHKS, YYEKEE (reference sequence). This CDR3 has 17 amino acids. Trimming pared 4 bases from V and 2 bases from J, leaving 20 bases between. The CDR3 DNA is TGTGCCAGCAGCCACCGAGGGCGGGAATCCTCCACAGATACGCAGTATTTT. Its translation is CASSHRGRESSTDTQYF.

The sample holds a few counts of this clonotype. The chain recombines TRBV9 with TRBJ2-7; the D gene could be TRBD1 or TRBD2 (6 bases each). V dropped 1 base and J dropped 4 bases, with 12 bases sitting between them. From germline, CDR1 is SGDLS and CDR2 YYNGEE. The CDR3 is 14 residues long. The CDR3 DNA follows: TGTGCCAGCAGCGTAAATGAGGGGGGTTACGAGCAGTACTTC. Amino acid sequence: CASSVNEGGYEQYF.

The genes are TRBV5-1 and TRBJ1-3; D is uncertain. With 5 bases removed from V and 0 bases from J, the gap between germline ends came to 6 bases. Germline CDR1 SGHRS, CDR2 YFSETQ. This CDR3 is built from 13 residues. The CDR3 nucleotides read TGCGCCAGCAGTAAAGCCTCTGGAAACACCATATATTTT. This sequence encodes CASSKASGNTIYF.

The chain has TRBV12-3 or TRBV12-4 and TRBJ1-1; 7 bases line up with TRBD1. The V and J ends lost 6 bases and 1 base, in that order; junction bases with no gene match: 17. This CDR3 is 18 amino acids long. In DNA form, the CDR3 reads TGTGCCAGCAGCCCTCCCCTGGGAGGGGGCTCTGGGAACACTGAAGCTTTCTTT. This sequence encodes CASSPPLGGGSGNTEAFF.

The chain recombines TRBV12-3 or TRBV12-4 with TRBJ1-1; D unclear. The CDR3 extends over 15 amino acids. Between the trimmed V and J ends, which lost 5 bases and 2 bases, there was a span of 15 bases. The CDR3 DNA reads TGTGCCAGCAGTCCCAGGACTGCAATTAACACTGAAGCTTTCTTT. It yields the protein CASSPRTAINTEAFF.

The chain combines TRBV4-3 with TRBJ1-5; possible D gene TRBD1, 5 bases. Germline CDR1 reads LGHNA; CDR2 reads YSLEER. V lost 0 bases and J 12 bases, leaving 18 bases between the germline ends. The CDR3 totals 15 residues. CDR3: CASSQDSGAKELQHF. The CDR3 DNA sequence: TGCGCCAGCAGCCAAGATTCTGGGGCCAAGGAGCTCCAGCATTTT.

This clonotype occurred a few times. The rearrangement uses TRBV21-1 and TRBJ1-2; the table names TRBD1, a call not compared with the DNA. TRBV21-1 is labeled a pseudogene. The CDR3 totals 14 residues. CDR3 region: CASSNLGTTVSYTF. CDR3 coding DNA: TGTGCCAGCAGCAACCTCGGGACAACCGTGAGCTACACCTTC.

The sample holds one count of this clonotype. The chain combines TRBV29-1 with TRBJ1-1; D remains ambiguous. This CDR3 is built from 14 residues. V was cut by 3 bases and J by 1 base, with 12 bases left in between. Germline V gene data show CDR1 as SQVTM and CDR2 as ANQGSEA. The CDR3 DNA sequence: TGCAGCGTTGATGGCTTCGCAGGGAACACTGAAGCTTTCTTT. Protein sequence: CSVDGFAGNTEAFF.

This sequence joins TRBV12-3 or TRBV12-4 and TRBJ2-3; 10 bases line up with TRBD2. The CDR3 length is 15 residues. With V trimmed by 6 bases and J by 3 bases, 6 bases remained unmatched. The CDR3 spells CASRFGLAETDTQYF. In DNA, the CDR3 is TGTGCCAGCAGATTCGGACTAGCGGAAACAGATACGCAGTATTTT.

The CDR3 sequence is CASSMRRGVGDEQFF. The CDR3 nucleotides are TGTGCCAGTAGTATGCGTCGCGGCGTGGGCGATGAGCAGTTCTTC. This chain uses TRBV19 with TRBJ2-1; D call uncertain. Germline CDR1 is LNHDA and CDR2 is SQIVND (reference sequence). The germline V and J ends were trimmed by 3 bases and 8 bases, with 17 bases remaining between them. The CDR3 consists of 15 residues. Complete variable domain (other parts from reference TRBV19 and TRBJ2-1): DGGITQSPKYLFRKEGQNVTLSCEQNLNHDAMYWYRQDPGQGLRLIYYSQIVNDFQKGDIAEGYSVSREKKESFPLTVTSAQKNPTAFYLCASSMRRGVGDEQFFGPGTRLTVL.

The V call is TRBV2, the J call TRBJ2-2; D ambiguous. CDR1 SNHLY and CDR2 FYNNEI come from the germline V gene. The CDR3 extends over 13 amino acids. V dropped 6 bases and J dropped 4 bases, with 9 bases sitting between them. CDR3 protein: CASSELVTGELFF. CDR3 nucleotides: TGTGCCAGCAGCGAGTTGGTCACCGGGGAGCTGTTTTTT.

This clonotype has a handful of counts. The V gene is TRBV24-1, the J gene TRBJ2-1; 10 bases match TRBD1. CDR3 length equals 17 residues. CDR1 is KGHDR, CDR2 SFDVKD, per germline. The V gene end was trimmed by 1 base and the J gene end by 7 bases; junction bases not matched to a gene: 9. The CDR3 DNA sequence: TGTGCCACCAGTGATTTTGAAAGGACAGGGGGTCAGAATGAGCAGTTCTTC. Translation gives CATSDFERTGGQNEQFF.

The chain joins TRBV20-1 to TRBJ2-7, with 8 positions matching TRBD2. The CDR3 length is 15 residues. Trimming removed 3 bases from V and 0 bases from J; junction bases left unmatched: 7. Germline V gene lookup returns CDR1 DFQATT and CDR2 SNEGSKA (reference sequence). In DNA, the CDR3 is TGCAGTGCTAGGGAGGGCACTAGCGGCTCCTACGAGCAGTACTTC. Translation: CSAREGTSGSYEQYF.

This clonotype has more than one count but fewer than ten. The chain combines TRBV25-1 with TRBJ2-6, with D tentatively TRBD2 (6 bases). The CDR3 extends over 17 amino acids. V was pared by 3 bases and J by 0 bases, with 12 bases between. The germline gives CDR1 MGHDK, CDR2 SYGVNS. The CDR3 bases are TGTGCCAGCAGTGACTGGGACTTGCTCTCTGGGGCCAACGTCCTGACTTTC. This translates into CASSDWDLLSGANVLTF.